This T cell receptor (beta chain) originates from a study of identical twins. TCRdb used MiXCR to reprocess the 5' RACE reads, holding one entry per CDR3 protein. The profile shows around 340,000 distinct CDR3 sequences, 9% to 15% of them singletons. This clonotype was seen ten or more times. The CDR3 has 16 residues. CDR1 and CDR2 from the germline V gene are MDHEN and SYDVKM. Trimming cost V 1 base and J 1 base, with 11 bases left between them. This same sample was also taken into another study, of yellow fever vaccine responses in identical twins.

The sequenced sample consisted of CD8+ T cells sorted from blood. This receptor was identified in a woman between 18 and 29 years old in good health. V and J are TRBV28 and TRBJ1-5, with no clear D. The CDR3 reads CASSLYGEGSNQPQHF. CDR3 in DNA: TGTGCCAGCAGTTTATATGGCGAAGGGAGCAATCAGCCCCAGCATTTT.